This TCR beta chain comes out of a study of CD8 T cells in ankylosing spondylitis. Notes on the study in general: A subset of motif variants has previously been described in the synovial fluid and blood of reactive arthritis. Peripheral blood held disease-linked clones only at relatively low frequency, and these were CD8+. The study looked at matched synovial fluid samples from ankylosing spondylitis patients. Disease-linked clones were reported to be significantly enriched there. Characteristic of ankylosing spondylitis blood, it appeared, was a TCR beta motif comprising several highly homologous variants.

5'-RACE, quantitative and with molecular barcodes, yielded the TCR beta libraries. A single record per CDR3 protein comes from TCRdb applying MiXCR to the 5' RACE reads. The sample has roughly 400,000 distinct CDR3 sequences; under 25% are singletons. Comments on this clonotype: The antigen remains undetermined.

CDR1 is SNHLY, CDR2 FYNNEI, per germline. CDR3 size: 14 residues. Trimming cost V 5 bases and J 4 bases; bases outside gene matches: 7. The sample consisted of blood, either unsorted or a sorted T cell fraction (not recorded which). The chain uses TRBV2 and TRBJ1-2; 7 nucleotides agree with TRBD1. The TCR sequence derives from a male donor with ankylosing spondylitis. DNA for the CDR3: TGTGCCAGCAGTCCTGACAGGGACATCTATGGCTACACCTTC. Translated, it gives CASSPDRDIYGYTF.